These T cell receptor beta chains were read from a single sample in a study of spatial heterogeneity in lung cancer. TCRdb redid the calling of the 5' RACE reads with MiXCR, one entry per CDR3 protein. The sample lists tens of thousands of distinct CDR3 sequences, over 9.5% occurring once. Sequenced here: PBMCs, sampled at surgery. The receptors here all came from a male donor with early-stage non-small cell lung cancer. CDR3s include the opening cysteine and the closing phenylalanine or tryptophan. D genes are given only for firm matches. A clone size is listed for some rows: how often the clone was seen (once, few, many), or a class if it is expanded.

>few|14|.|TRBV19|TRBJ2-5
CASSTRKREETQYF
TGTGCCAGTAGTACGAGGAAGAGGGAAGAGACCCAGTACTTC
>few|15|.|TRBV6-1|TRBJ1-2
CASSDHERANYGYTF
TGTGCCAGCAGTGACCACGAGAGAGCTAACTATGGCTACACCTTC
>.|14|.|TRBV3-1|TRBJ1-5
CASSKIYSNQPQHF
TGTGCCAGCAGCAAAATCTATAGCAATCAGCCCCAGCATTTT
>once|16|TRBD1|TRBV5-1|TRBJ2-2
CASSSQGQGGAGELFF
TGCGCCAGCAGCTCCCAAGGACAGGGAGGAGCCGGGGAGCTGTTTTTT
>many|14|TRBD1|TRBV11-2|TRBJ1-1
CASSFDRGHTEAFF
TGTGCCAGCAGCTTCGACAGGGGGCACACTGAAGCTTTCTTT
>.|11|.|TRBV28|TRBJ2-1
CASSFRIEQFF
TGTGCCAGCAGTTTCAGAATTGAGCAGTTCTTC
>.|16|TRBD2|TRBV7-2|TRBJ2-1
CASSRTLAGVYNEQFF
TGTGCCAGCAGCCGGACACTAGCGGGGGTTTACAATGAGCAGTTCTTC
>.|12|TRBD2|TRBV20-1|TRBJ2-1
CSTSGRRNEQFF
TGCAGTACTAGCGGGAGGCGCAATGAGCAGTTCTTC
>.|14|.|TRBV4-3|TRBJ1-1
CASSQDRINTEAFF
TGCGCCAGCAGCCAAGATCGGATAAACACTGAAGCTTTCTTT
>many|15|.|TRBV5-5|TRBJ2-7
CASSLVELGSYEQYF
TGTGCCAGCAGCTTGGTTGAATTGGGGTCCTACGAGCAGTACTTC
>few|17|TRBD1|TRBV20-1|TRBJ2-3
CSAVGQGVSGITDTQYF
TGCAGTGCTGTGGGACAGGGGGTTAGCGGAATCACAGATACGCAGTATTTT
>few|17|.|TRBV5-4|TRBJ2-2
CASSPGPHELNSGELFF
TGTGCCAGCAGCCCGGGACCACACGAACTGAACTCCGGGGAGCTGTTTTTT
>many|11|TRBD1|TRBV29-1|TRBJ2-1
CSVDRGTEQFF
TGCAGCGTGGACAGGGGGACTGAGCAGTTCTTC
>few|17|TRBD1|TRBV28|TRBJ2-7
CASSSKLDRGRAHEQYF
TGTGCCAGCAGTTCGAAACTAGACAGGGGTCGGGCCCACGAGCAGTACTTC
>few|15|TRBD2|TRBV7-2|TRBJ2-2
CASSWTSGNTGELFF
TGTGCCAGCAGCTGGACTAGCGGAAACACCGGGGAGCTGTTTTTT
>.|16|TRBD1|TRBV23-1|TRBJ2-2
CASSHFTGTGGGELFF
TGCGCCAGCAGTCATTTTACCGGGACAGGGGGAGGCGAGCTGTTTTTT
>few|12|.|TRBV29-1|TRBJ1-5
CSVGAGNQPQHF
TGCAGCGTTGGGGCAGGCAATCAGCCCCAGCATTTT
>.|11|.|TRBV12-3/TRBV12-4|TRBJ1-4
CASSLDEKLFF
TGTGCCAGCAGTTTAGATGAAAAACTGTTTTTT
>few|12|.|TRBV20-1|TRBJ2-7
CSARRDSFGQYF
TGCAGTGCTAGAAGAGACAGCTTTGGGCAGTACTTC
>.|14|.|TRBV7-6|TRBJ2-5
CASSPGRYQETQYF
TGTGCCAGCAGCCCTGGGCGGTACCAAGAGACCCAGTACTTC
>.|16|TRBD2|TRBV7-9|TRBJ2-3
CASSSLEREGTDTQYF
TGTGCCAGCAGCTCCCTCGAGCGGGAGGGCACAGATACGCAGTATTTT
>few|14|.|TRBV28|TRBJ2-7
CASSSWTERYEQYF
TGTGCCAGCAGTTCCTGGACAGAAAGGTACGAGCAGTACTTC
>.|13|.|TRBV6-5|TRBJ2-7
CDPQAASSYEQYF
TGTGATCCGCAAGCGGCTAGCTCCTACGAGCAGTACTTC
>.|17|TRBD2|TRBV5-6|TRBJ2-2
CASIGTSGSSSPGELFF
TGTGCCAGCATCGGGACTAGCGGGTCCTCCTCCCCCGGGGAGCTGTTTTTT
>many|15|TRBD1|TRBV19|TRBJ1-5
CASSSIDRGNQPQHF
TGTGCCAGTAGTAGCATAGACAGGGGGAATCAGCCCCAGCATTTT
>few|15|.|TRBV7-2|TRBJ2-2
CASSFTRRDTGELFF
TGTGCCAGCAGCTTTACCCGACGGGACACCGGGGAGCTGTTTTTT
>.|14|.|TRBV20-1|TRBJ1-2
CSATGTNGNYGYTF
TGCAGTGCTACCGGGACAAACGGAAACTATGGCTACACCTTC
>many|13|TRBD1|TRBV7-2|TRBJ2-5
CASSGDSQETQYF
TGTGCCAGCAGCGGGGACAGCCAAGAGACCCAGTACTTC
>few|15|.|TRBV27|TRBJ2-2
CASSFRSESTGELFF
TGTGCCAGCAGTTTTAGGTCAGAGAGCACCGGGGAGCTGTTTTTT
>many|15|.|TRBV7-9|TRBJ1-1
CASLTLTGMNTEAFF
TGTGCCAGCCTCACGCTCACAGGGATGAACACTGAAGCTTTCTTT
>many|13|TRBD1|TRBV29-1|TRBJ1-3
CSVTQGPGNTIYF
TGCAGCGTTACACAGGGGCCTGGAAACACCATATATTTT
>.|12|.|TRBV6-2/TRBV6-3|TRBJ2-7
CASSYIANEQYF
TGTGCCAGCAGTTACATAGCAAACGAGCAGTACTTC
>many|17|.|TRBV15|TRBJ2-5
CATSREVYQVGVETQYF
TGTGCCACCAGCAGAGAGGTCTACCAAGTGGGGGTCGAGACCCAGTACTTC
>.|12|.|TRBV9|TRBJ2-3
CASSAREDTQYF
TGTGCCAGCAGCGCGAGAGAAGATACGCAGTATTTT
>few|11|.|TRBV9|TRBJ1-2
CASGRGYGYTF
TGTGCCAGCGGGAGGGGCTATGGCTACACCTTC
>.|15|.|TRBV10-3|TRBJ2-1
CAINRDGGPVSEQFF
TGTGCCATAAACCGGGACGGCGGACCTGTTAGTGAGCAGTTCTTC
>.|14|TRBD1|TRBV7-2|TRBJ2-7
CASSLVGDRREQYF
TGTGCCAGCAGCTTAGTAGGGGACAGACGCGAGCAGTACTTC
>once|16|TRBD2|TRBV10-3|TRBJ2-1
CAISVNLAGGGNEQFF
TGTGCCATCAGTGTTAACTTAGCGGGAGGAGGAAATGAGCAGTTCTTC